These T cell receptor beta chains were read from a single sample in a study of blood T cell repertoires in COVID-19. Libraries were prepared by immunoSEQ multiplex PCR; TCRdb keeps only in-frame clonotypes and omits some of them. This table has roughly 230,000 clones, about 80% appearing once. What was sequenced was peripheral blood. The receptors shown here come from a man aged 50-60 years with active or convalescent COVID-19. The CDR3 runs from the conserved cysteine through the conserved F or W. D genes are given only for firm matches. Only part of the rows carry a size: once, few, many, or a class if the clone is expanded.

>-|TRBV6-5|-|TRBJ2-6
CASRPNRSGANVLTF
TGTGCCAGCAGACCTAACAGGTCTGGGGCCAACGTCCTGACTTTC
>-|TRBV24-1|once|TRBJ2-1
CATSDLRARDEQFF
TGTGCCACCAGTGATTTAAGGGCCAGGGATGAGCAGTTCTTC
>-|TRBV30|-|TRBJ1-1
CAWSAVGEDTEAFF
TGTGCCTGGAGTGCCGTGGGGGAGGACACTGAAGCTTTCTTT
>-|TRBV5-1|-|TRBJ2-7
CASSLSVGAAGYEQYF
TGCGCCAGCAGCTTGAGCGTTGGGGCAGCAGGCTACGAGCAGTACTTC
>-|TRBV5-1|-|TRBJ1-2
CASSPNRVNYGYTF
TGCGCCAGCAGCCCTAACAGGGTTAACTATGGCTACACCTTC
>TRBD2|TRBV6-5|-|TRBJ2-5
CASSSSRGASQETQYF
TGTGCCAGCAGTTCCTCGCGGGGGGCATCACAAGAGACCCAGTACTTC
>-|TRBV30|-|TRBJ1-4
CAWSEDRANEKLFF
TGTGCCTGGAGCGAGGACAGAGCGAATGAAAAACTGTTTTTT
>TRBD1|TRBV5-1|-|TRBJ2-5
CASSWGQATQETQYF
TGCGCCAGCAGCTGGGGACAGGCCACACAAGAGACCCAGTACTTC
>TRBD2|TRBV7-9|-|TRBJ2-1
CASSATSGGLMGNYNEQFF
TGTGCCAGCAGCGCGACTAGCGGGGGGCTAATGGGAAATTACAATGAGCAGTTCTTC
>-|TRBV12-3/TRBV12-4|-|TRBJ1-6
CASSGTRDSPLHF
TGTGCCAGCAGCGGGACACGCGATTCACCCCTCCACTTT
>-|TRBV6-6|-|TRBJ2-5
CASSRTRVQGGSLGPGTQYF
TGTGCCAGCAGTCGAACTCGGGTGCAGGGAGGTAGTCTGGGCCCTGGGACCCAGTACTTC
>-|TRBV19|few|TRBJ1-2
CASSLTAYGYTF
TGTGCCAGTAGTTTGACAGCTTATGGCTACACCTTC
>TRBD2|TRBV5-4|-|TRBJ2-3
CASTDRAGGDTQYF
TGTGCCAGCACCGACCGGGCGGGGGGGGATACGCAGTATTTT
>-|TRBV4-2|-|TRBJ1-1
CASSRTGSNTEAFF
TGTGCCAGTAGTCGTACAGGGTCGAACACTGAAGCTTTCTTT
>-|TRBV20-1|-|TRBJ2-1
CSASRPESYNEQFF
TGCAGTGCTAGTCGTCCGGAGAGCTACAATGAGCAGTTCTTC
>-|TRBV28|-|TRBJ1-2
CASRPRGRGADYGYTF
TGTGCCAGCAGACCACGGGGGAGGGGCGCAGACTATGGCTACACCTTC